This T cell receptor (beta chain) was obtained from a study of blood T cell repertoires in COVID-19. Study-level information: PBMCs, B-cell-depleted T cells, or T cells provided the cDNA or gDNA that made up the material.

From germline, CDR1 is ENHRY and CDR2 SYGVKD. The CDR3 contains 13 residues. The junction had 3 bases not matched to a gene; V was cut back by 7 bases and J by 2 bases. Profiling relied on immunoSEQ multiplex PCR, and the TCRdb table lists in-frame clones only, not all of them. This table has roughly 200,000 clones, 90% appearing once. V and J are TRBV10-3 and TRBJ2-7, with 9 bases aligning to TRBD2. The sequence was obtained from a man aged 50 to 60 with acute or convalescent COVID-19. Sequences were obtained from peripheral blood. CDR3: CAIKAGGAYEQYV. The CDR3 nucleotides read TGTGCCATCAAGGCGGGGGGGGCCTACGAGCAGTACGTC.